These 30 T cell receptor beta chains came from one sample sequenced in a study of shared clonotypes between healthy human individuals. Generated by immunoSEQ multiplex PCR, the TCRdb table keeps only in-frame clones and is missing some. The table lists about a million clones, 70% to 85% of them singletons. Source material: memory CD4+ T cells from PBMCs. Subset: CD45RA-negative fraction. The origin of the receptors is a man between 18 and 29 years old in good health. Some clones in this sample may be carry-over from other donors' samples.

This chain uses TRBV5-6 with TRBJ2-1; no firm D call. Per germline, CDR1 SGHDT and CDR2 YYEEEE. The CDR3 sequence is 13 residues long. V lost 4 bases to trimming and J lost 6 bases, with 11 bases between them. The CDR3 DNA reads TGTGCCAGCAGCCGCGGACGCCGCAATGAGCAGTTCTTC. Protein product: CASSRGRRNEQFF.

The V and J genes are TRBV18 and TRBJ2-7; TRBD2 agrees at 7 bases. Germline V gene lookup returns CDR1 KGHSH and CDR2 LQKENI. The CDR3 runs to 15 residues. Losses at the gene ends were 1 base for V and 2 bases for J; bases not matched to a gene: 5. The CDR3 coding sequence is TGTGCCAGCTCACCACTTCTTGCGGGGGCCTACGAGCAGTACTTC. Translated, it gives CASSPLLAGAYEQYF.

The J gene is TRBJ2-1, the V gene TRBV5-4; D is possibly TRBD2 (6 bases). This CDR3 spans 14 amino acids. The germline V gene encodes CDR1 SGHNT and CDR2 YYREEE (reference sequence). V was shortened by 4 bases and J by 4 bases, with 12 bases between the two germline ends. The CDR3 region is CASSRTGGYNEQFF. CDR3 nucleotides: TGTGCCAGCAGCCGGACCGGGGGATACAATGAGCAGTTCTTC.

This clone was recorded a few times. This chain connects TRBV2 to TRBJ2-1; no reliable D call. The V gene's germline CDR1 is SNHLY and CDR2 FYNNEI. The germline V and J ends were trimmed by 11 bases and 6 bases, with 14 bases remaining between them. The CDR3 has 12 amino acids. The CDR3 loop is CASTLGFNEQFF. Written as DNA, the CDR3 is TGTGCCTCCACTCTAGGCTTCAATGAGCAGTTCTTC.

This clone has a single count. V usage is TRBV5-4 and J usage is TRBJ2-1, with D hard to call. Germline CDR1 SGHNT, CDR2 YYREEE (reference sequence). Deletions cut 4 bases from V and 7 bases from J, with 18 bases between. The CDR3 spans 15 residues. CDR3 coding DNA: TGTGCCAGCAGCACCTCGGACCCCGTGGGGAATGAGCAGTTCTTC. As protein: CASSTSDPVGNEQFF. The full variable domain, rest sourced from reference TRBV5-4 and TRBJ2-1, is ETGVTQSPTHLIKTRGQQVTLRCSSQSGHNTVSWYQQALGQGPQFIFQYYREEENGRGNFPPRFSGLQFPNYSSELNVNALELDDSALYLCASSTSDPVGNEQFFGPGTRLTVL.

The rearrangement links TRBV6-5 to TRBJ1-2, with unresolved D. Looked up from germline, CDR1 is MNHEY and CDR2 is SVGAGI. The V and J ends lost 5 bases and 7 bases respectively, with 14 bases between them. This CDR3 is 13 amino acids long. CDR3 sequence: CASSPTGIGGYTF. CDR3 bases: TGTGCCAGCAGTCCTACGGGAATCGGTGGCTACACCTTC.

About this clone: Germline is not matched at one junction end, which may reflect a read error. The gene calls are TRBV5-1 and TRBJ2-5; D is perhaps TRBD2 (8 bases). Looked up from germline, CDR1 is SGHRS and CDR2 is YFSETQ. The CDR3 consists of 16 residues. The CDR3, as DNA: TGCGCCAGCAGCCCGGGAGGGGACAGTAAACAAGAGACCCGGTACTTC. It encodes CASSPGGDSKQETRYF.

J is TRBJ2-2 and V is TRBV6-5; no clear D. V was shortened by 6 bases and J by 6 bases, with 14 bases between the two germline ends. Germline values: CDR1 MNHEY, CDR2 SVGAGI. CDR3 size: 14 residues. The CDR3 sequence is CASSWVARAGELFF. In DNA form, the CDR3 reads TGTGCCAGCAGCTGGGTCGCTAGGGCCGGGGAGCTGTTTTTT.

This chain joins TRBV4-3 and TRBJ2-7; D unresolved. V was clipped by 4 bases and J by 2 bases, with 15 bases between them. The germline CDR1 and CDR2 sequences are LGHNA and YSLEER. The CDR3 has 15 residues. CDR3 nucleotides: TGCGCCAGCAGCCGAAGTGGACGGAATACCTACGAGCAGTACTTC. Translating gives CASSRSGRNTYEQYF.

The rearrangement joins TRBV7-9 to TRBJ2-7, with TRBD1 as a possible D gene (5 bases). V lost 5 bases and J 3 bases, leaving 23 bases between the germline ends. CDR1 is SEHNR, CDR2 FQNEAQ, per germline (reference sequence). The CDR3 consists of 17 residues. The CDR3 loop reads CASSKGQTFGPIYEQYF. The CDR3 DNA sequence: TGTGCCAGCAGCAAAGGACAAACCTTCGGGCCGATCTACGAGCAGTACTTC.

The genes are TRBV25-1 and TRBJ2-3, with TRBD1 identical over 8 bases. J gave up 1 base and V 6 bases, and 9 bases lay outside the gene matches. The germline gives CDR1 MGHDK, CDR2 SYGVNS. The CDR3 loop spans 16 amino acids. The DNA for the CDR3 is TGTGCCAGCAGAACAGGACAGGGAGCCCGCACAGATACGCAGTATTTT. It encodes CASRTGQGARTDTQYF. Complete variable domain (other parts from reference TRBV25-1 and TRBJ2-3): EADIYQTPRYLVIGTGKKITLECSQTMGHDKMYWYQQDPGMELHLIHYSYGVNSTEKGDLSSESTVSRIRTEHFPLTLESARPSHTSQYLCASRTGQGARTDTQYFGPGTRLTVL.

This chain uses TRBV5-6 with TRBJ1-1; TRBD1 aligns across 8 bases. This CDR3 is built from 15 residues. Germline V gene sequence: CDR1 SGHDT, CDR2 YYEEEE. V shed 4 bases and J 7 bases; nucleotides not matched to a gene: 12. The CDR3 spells CASSPLPQGASEAFF. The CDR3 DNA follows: TGTGCCAGCAGCCCCCTGCCTCAGGGGGCGAGTGAAGCTTTCTTT.

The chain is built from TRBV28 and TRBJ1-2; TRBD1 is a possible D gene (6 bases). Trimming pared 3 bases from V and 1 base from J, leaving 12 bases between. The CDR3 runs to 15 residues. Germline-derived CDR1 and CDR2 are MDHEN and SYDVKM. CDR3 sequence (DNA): TGTGCCAGCAGTTTGCGGAACAGGGTTAACTATGGCTACACCTTC. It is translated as CASSLRNRVNYGYTF.

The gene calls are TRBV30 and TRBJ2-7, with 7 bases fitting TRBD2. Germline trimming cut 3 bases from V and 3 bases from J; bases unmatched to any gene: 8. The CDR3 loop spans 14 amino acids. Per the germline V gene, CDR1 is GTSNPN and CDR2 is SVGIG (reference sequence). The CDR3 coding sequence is TGTGCCTGGAGCCCCGGGACTACACTCTACGAGCAGTACTTC. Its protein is CAWSPGTTLYEQYF.

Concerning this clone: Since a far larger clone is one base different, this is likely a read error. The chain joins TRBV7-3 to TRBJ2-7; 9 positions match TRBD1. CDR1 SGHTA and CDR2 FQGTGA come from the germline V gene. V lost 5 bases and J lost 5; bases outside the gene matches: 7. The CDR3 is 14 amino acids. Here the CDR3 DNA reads TGTGCCAGCAGCAACCGGGACAGGGTCCACGAGCAGTACTTC. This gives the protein CASSNRDRVHEQYF.

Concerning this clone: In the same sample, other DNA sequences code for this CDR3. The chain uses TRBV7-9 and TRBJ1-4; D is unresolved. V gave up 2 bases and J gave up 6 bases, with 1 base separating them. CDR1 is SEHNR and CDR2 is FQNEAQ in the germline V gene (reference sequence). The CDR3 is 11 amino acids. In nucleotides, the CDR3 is TGTGCCAGCAGCTTATATGAAAAACTGTTTTTT. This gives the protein CASSLYEKLFF.

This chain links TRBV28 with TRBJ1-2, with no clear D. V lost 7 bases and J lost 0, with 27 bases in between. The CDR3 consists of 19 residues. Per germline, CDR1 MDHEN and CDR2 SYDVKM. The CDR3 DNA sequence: TGTGCCAGCATCCCCAATCTTGGGCAGCGAGGAACCACTAACTATGGCTACACCTTC. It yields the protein CASIPNLGQRGTTNYGYTF.

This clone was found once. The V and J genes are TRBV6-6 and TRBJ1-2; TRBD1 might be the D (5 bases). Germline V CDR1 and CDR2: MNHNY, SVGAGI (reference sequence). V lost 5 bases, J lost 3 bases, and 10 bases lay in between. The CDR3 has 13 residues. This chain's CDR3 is CASSLQVDYGYTF. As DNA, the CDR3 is TGTGCCAGCAGTCTACAGGTGGACTATGGCTACACCTTC.

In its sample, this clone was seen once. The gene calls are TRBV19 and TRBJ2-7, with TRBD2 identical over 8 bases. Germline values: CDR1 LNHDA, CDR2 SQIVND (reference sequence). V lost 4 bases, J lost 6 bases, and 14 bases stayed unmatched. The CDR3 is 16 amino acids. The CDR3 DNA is TGTGCCAGTAGTACGAACGCTCTAGCGGGCGGCTCCGAGCAGTACTTC. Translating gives CASSTNALAGGSEQYF.

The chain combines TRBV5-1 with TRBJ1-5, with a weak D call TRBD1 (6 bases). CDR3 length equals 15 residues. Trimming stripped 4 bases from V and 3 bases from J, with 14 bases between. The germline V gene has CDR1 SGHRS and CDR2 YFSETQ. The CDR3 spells CASSPGGGVNQPQHF. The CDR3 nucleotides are TGCGCCAGCAGCCCCGGAGGGGGGGTCAATCAGCCCCAGCATTTT. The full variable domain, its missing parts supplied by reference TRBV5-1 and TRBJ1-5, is KAGVTQTPRYLIKTRGQQVTLSCSPISGHRSVSWYQQTPGQGLQFLFEYFSETQRNKGNFPGRFSGRQFSNSRSEMNVSTLELGDSALYLCASSPGGGVNQPQHFGDGTRLSIL.

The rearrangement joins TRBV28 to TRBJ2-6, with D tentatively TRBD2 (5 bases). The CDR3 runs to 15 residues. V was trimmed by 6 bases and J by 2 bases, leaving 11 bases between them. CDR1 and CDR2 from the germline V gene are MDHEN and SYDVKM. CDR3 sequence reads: CASSRPGAGANVLTF. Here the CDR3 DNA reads TGTGCCAGCAGCCGCCCCGGGGCTGGGGCCAACGTCCTGACTTTC.

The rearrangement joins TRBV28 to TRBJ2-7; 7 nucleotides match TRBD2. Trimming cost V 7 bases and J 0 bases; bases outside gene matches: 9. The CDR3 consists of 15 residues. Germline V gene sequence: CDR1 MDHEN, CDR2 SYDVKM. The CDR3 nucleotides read TGTGCCAGCAATAACCCGGGACTAACCTCCTACGAGCAGTACTTC. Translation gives CASNNPGLTSYEQYF.

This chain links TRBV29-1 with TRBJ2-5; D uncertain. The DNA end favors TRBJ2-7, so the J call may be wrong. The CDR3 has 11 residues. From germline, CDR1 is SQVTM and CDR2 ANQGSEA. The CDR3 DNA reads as TGCAGCGTTGTGGGTGCCTACGAGCAGTACTTC. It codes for CSVVGAYEQYF.

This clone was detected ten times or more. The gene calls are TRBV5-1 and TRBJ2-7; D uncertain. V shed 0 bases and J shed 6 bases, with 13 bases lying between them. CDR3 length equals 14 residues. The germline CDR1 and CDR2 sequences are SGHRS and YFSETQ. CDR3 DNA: TGCGCCAGCAGCTTGGCCAGTGTTAGGTCCGAGCAGTACTTC. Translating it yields CASSLASVRSEQYF.

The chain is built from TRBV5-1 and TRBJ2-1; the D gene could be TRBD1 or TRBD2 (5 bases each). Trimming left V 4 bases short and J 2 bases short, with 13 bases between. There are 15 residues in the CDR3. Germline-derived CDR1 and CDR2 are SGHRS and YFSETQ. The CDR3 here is CASSQTGPPYNEQFF. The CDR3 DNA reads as TGCGCCAGCAGCCAAACGGGGCCTCCCTACAATGAGCAGTTCTTC.

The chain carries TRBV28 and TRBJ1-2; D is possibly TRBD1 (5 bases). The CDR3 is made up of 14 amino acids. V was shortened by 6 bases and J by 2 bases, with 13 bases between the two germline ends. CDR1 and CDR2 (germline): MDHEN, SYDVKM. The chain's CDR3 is CASSLRGENYGYTF. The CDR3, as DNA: TGTGCCAGCAGCCTCCGGGGGGAAAACTATGGCTACACCTTC.

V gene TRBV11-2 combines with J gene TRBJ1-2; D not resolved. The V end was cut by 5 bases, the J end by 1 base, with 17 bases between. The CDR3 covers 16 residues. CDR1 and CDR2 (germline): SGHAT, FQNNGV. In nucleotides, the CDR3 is TGTGCCAGCAGCCCGCTTAGGGAGGGCCTTAACTATGGCTACACCTTC. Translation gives CASSPLREGLNYGYTF.

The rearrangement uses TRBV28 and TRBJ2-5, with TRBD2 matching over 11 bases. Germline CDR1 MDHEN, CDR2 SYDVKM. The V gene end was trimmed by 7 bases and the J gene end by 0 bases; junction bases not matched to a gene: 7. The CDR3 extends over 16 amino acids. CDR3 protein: CASTSGRRGNQETQYF. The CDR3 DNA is TGTGCCAGCACTAGCGGGAGGCGGGGGAACCAAGAGACCCAGTACTTC.

This chain's CDR3 is CASSPREGGSGEQFF. The CDR3 DNA reads TGCGCCAGCAGCCCTCGGGAGGGAGGTAGTGGTGAGCAGTTCTTC. This sequence joins TRBV5-1 and TRBJ2-1, with 8 bases that match TRBD2. Germline CDR1 reads SGHRS; CDR2 reads YFSETQ. Unmatched junction bases numbered 12, after V lost 4 bases and J lost 9 bases. The CDR3 covers 15 residues.

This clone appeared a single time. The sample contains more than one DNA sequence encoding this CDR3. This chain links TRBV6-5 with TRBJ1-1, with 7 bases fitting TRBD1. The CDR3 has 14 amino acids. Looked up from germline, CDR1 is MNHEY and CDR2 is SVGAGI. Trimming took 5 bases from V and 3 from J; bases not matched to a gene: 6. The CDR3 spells CASSRQGRDTEAFF. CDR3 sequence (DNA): TGTGCCAGCAGTCGACAGGGACGGGACACTGAAGCTTTCTTT.